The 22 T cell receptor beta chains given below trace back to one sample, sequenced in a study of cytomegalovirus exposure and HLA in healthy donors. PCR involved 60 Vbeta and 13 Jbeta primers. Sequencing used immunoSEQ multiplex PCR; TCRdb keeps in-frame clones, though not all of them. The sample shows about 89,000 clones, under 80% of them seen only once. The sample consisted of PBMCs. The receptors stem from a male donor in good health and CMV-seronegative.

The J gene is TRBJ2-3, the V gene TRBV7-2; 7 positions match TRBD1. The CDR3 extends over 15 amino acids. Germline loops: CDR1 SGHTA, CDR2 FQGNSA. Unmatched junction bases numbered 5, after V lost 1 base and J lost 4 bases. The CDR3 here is CASSLGWQGADTQYF. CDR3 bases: TGTGCCAGCAGCTTAGGATGGCAGGGGGCAGATACGCAGTATTTT.

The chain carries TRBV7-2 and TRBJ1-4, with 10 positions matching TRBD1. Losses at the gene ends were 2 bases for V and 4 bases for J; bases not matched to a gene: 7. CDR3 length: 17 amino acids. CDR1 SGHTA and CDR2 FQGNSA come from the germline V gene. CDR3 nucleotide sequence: TGTGCCAGCAGCTTAATGGGACAGGGGTTAGGTAATGAAAAACTGTTTTTT. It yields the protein CASSLMGQGLGNEKLFF. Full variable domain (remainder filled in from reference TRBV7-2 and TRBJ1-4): GAGVSQSPSNKVTEKGKDVELRCDPISGHTALYWYRQSLGQGLEFLIYFQGNSAPDKSGLPSDRFSAERTGGSVSTLTIQRTQQEDSAVYLCASSLMGQGLGNEKLFFGSGTQLSVL.

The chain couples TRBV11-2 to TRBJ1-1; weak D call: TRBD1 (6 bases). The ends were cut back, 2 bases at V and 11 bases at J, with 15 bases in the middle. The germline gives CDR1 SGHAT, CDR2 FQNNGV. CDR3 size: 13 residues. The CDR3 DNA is TGTGCCAGCAGCTTACCCTCGAACAGGGACGCTTTCTTT. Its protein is CASSLPSNRDAFF.

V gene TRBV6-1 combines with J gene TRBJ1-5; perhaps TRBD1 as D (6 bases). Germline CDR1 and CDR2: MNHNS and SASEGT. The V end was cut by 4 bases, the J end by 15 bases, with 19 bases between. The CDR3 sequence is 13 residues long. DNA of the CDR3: TGTGCCAGCAGTGTTATACAGGGTATAAGCAGGCATTTT. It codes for CASSVIQGISRHF.

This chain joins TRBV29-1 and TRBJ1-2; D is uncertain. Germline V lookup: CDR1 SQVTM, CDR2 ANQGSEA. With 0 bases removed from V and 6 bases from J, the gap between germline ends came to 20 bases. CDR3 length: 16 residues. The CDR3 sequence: CSVEDHRRRTVDGYTF. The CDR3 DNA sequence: TGCAGCGTTGAAGATCATAGGCGGCGAACCGTCGATGGCTACACCTTC.

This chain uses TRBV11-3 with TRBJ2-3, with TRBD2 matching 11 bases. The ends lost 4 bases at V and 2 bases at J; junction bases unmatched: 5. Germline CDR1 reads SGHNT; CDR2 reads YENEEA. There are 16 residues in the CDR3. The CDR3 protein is CASSWGTSGTTDTQYF. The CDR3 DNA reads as TGTGCCAGCAGCTGGGGGACTAGCGGAACCACAGATACGCAGTATTTT.

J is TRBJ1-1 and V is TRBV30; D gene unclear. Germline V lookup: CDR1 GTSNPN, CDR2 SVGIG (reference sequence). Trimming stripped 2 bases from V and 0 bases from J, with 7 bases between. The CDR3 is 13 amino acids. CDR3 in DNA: TGTGCCTGGAGTCTTCAGATGAACACTGAAGCTTTCTTT. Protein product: CAWSLQMNTEAFF.

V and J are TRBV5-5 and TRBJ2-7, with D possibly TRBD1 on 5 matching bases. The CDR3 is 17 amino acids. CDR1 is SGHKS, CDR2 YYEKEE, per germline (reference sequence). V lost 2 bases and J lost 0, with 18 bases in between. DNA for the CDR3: TGTGCCAGCAGCTTTCTGCCAGACGGACACATCTCCTACGAGCAGTACTTC. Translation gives CASSFLPDGHISYEQYF.

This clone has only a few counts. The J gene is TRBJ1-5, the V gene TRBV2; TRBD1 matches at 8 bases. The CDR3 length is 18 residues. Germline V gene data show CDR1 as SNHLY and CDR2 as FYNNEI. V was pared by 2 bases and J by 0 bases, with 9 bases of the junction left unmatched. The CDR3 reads CASSEWWTGRSSNQPQHF. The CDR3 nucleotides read TGTGCCAGCAGTGAATGGTGGACAGGGCGAAGTAGCAATCAGCCCCAGCATTTT.

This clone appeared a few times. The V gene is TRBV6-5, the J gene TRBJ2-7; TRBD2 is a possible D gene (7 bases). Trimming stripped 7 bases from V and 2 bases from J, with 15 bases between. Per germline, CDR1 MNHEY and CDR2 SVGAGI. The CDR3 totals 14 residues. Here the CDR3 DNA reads TGTGCCAGCACTCGGGGGGCCGGCACCTACGAGCAGTACTTC. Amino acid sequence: CASTRGAGTYEQYF.

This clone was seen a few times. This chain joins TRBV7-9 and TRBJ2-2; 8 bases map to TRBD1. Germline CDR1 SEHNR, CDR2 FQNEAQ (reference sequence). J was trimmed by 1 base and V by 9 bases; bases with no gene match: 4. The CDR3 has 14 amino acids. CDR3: CARSGTGNTGELFF. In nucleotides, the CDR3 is TGTGCCAGATCCGGGACAGGGAACACCGGGGAGCTGTTTTTT.

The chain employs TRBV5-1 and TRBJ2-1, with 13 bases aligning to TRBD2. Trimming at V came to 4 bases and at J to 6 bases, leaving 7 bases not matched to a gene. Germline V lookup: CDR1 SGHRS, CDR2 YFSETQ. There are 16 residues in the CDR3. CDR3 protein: CASSRTGTSGANEQFF. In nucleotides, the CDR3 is TGCGCCAGCAGCAGGACCGGGACTAGCGGGGCCAATGAGCAGTTCTTC.

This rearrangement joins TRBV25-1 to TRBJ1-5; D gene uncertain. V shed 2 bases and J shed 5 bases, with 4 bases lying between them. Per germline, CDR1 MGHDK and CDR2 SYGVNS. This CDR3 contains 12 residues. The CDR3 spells CASSEGHQPQHF. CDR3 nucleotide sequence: TGTGCCAGCAGTGAAGGGCATCAGCCCCAGCATTTT.

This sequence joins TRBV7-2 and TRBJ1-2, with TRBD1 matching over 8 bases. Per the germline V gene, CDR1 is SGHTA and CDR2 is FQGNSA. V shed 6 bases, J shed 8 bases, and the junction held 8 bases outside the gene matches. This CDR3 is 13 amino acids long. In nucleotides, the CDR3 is TGTGCCAGCAGGGACAGGGACGGGGGCGGCTACACCTTC. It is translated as CASRDRDGGGYTF.

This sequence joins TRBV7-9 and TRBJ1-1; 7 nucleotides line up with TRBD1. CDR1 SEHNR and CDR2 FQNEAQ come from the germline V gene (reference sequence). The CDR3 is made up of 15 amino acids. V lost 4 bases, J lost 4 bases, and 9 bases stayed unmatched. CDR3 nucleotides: TGTGCCAGCAGCTCCTTGCAGGGGGTCTCCACTGAAGCTTTCTTT. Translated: CASSSLQGVSTEAFF.

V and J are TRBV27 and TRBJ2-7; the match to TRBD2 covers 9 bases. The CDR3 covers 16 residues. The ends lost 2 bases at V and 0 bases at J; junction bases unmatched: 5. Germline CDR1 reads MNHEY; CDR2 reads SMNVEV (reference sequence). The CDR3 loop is CASSLKTSGYSYEQYF. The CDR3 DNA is TGTGCCAGCAGTTTAAAGACTAGCGGATACTCCTACGAGCAGTACTTC.

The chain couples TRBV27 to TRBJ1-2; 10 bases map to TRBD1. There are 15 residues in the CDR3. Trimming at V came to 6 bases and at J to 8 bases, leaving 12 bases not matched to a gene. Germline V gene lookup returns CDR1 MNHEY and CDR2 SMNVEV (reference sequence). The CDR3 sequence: CASSPSAGTGVGYTF. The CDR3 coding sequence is TGTGCCAGCAGCCCCTCCGCCGGGACAGGGGTCGGCTACACCTTC.

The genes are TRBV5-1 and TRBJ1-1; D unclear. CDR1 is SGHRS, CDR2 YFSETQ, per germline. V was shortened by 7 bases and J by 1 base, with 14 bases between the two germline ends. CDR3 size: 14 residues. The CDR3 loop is CASYTSERNTEAFF. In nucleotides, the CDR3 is TGCGCCAGCTACACGAGCGAGCGGAACACTGAAGCTTTCTTT.

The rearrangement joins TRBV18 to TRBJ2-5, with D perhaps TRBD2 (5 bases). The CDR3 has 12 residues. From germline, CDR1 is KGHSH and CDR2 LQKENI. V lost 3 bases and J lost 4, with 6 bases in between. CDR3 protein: CASSPAGETQYF. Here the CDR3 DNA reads TGTGCCAGCTCACCGGCGGGAGAGACCCAGTACTTC. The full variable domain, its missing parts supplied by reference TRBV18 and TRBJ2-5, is NAGVMQNPRHLVRRRGQEARLRCSPMKGHSHVYWYRQLPEEGLKFMVYLQKENIIDESGMPKERFSAEFPKEGPSILRIQQVVRGDSAAYFCASSPAGETQYFGPGTRLLVL.

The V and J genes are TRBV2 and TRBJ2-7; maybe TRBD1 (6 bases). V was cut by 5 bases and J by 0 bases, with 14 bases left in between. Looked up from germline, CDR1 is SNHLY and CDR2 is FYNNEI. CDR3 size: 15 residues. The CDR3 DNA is TGTGCCAGCAGTTACAGGGCCAAGAGCTCCTACGAGCAGTACTTC. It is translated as CASSYRAKSSYEQYF.

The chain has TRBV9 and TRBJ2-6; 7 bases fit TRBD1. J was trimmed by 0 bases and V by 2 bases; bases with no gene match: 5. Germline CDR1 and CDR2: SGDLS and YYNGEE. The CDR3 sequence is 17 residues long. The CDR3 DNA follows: TGTGCCAGCAGCGTCACAGGGGCCCGCTCTGGGGCCAACGTCCTGACTTTC. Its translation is CASSVTGARSGANVLTF.

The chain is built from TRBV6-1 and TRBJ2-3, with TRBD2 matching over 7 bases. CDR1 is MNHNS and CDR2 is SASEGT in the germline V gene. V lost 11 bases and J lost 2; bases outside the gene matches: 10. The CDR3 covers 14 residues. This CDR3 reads CAAARAGLTDTQYF. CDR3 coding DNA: TGTGCCGCAGCTCGAGCGGGACTCACAGATACGCAGTATTTT.